This T cell receptor beta chain is drawn from a study of radiation and T cells in renal cell carcinoma. The table came from immunoSEQ multiplex PCR; TCRdb's copy has only in-frame clones and leaves some out. The sample consists of 130,000 to 150,000 clones, approximately 90% of them appearing once. Time point given: baseline pretreatment blood. Treatment in this sample: 15 Gy SBRT to primary tumor, nephrectomy 4 weeks later. Trimming removed 4 bases from V and 6 bases from J; junction bases left unmatched: 5. This CDR3 has 14 residues. Per germline, CDR1 SGHRS and CDR2 YFSETQ. The sequence derives from a woman between 45 and 60 years old with renal cell carcinoma. The sequences come from blood, collected from a patient whose treatment included radiotherapy and nephrectomy. This chain connects TRBV5-1 to TRBJ2-7, with 12 bases that match TRBD2. CDR3 loop: CASSVTSGGLEQYF. In DNA, the CDR3 is TGCGCCAGCAGCGTGACTAGCGGGGGTCTCGAGCAGTACTTC.